Following are 29 T cell receptor beta chains from one sample sequenced in a study of cytomegalovirus exposure and HLA in healthy donors. Profiling relied on immunoSEQ multiplex PCR, and the TCRdb table lists in-frame clones only, not all of them. The sample consists of 200,000 to 300,000 clones, 90% of them appearing once. The specimen was PBMCs. The source is a woman in her thirties in good health and CMV-seronegative.

CDR3: CAISPNTGIQYF. CDR3 bases: TGTGCCATCAGCCCAAACACCGGGATCCAGTACTTC. The genes are TRBV10-3 and TRBJ2-7, with a possible D match to TRBD2 (5 bases). V was trimmed by 6 bases and J by 10 bases, leaving 16 bases between them. Germline V CDR1 and CDR2: ENHRY, SYGVKD. The CDR3 is 12 residues long.

The chain has TRBV29-1 and TRBJ2-1; TRBD2 is a possible D gene (7 bases). The V and J ends lost 6 bases and 6 bases respectively, with 12 bases between them. The germline gives CDR1 SQVTM, CDR2 ANQGSEA. CDR3 size: 12 residues. CDR3 DNA sequence: TGCAGCGTCAAGAGGGGGGGCAATGAGCAGTTCTTC. Protein sequence: CSVKRGGNEQFF.

J is TRBJ2-5 and V is TRBV6-5; D is ambiguous. CDR1 is MNHEY and CDR2 is SVGAGI in the germline V gene. This CDR3 spans 14 amino acids. Trimming removed 0 bases from V and 2 bases from J, with 7 bases in between. As DNA, the CDR3 is TGTGCCAGCAGTTACTCGGTCCTTCAAGAGACCCAGTACTTC. The encoded protein is CASSYSVLQETQYF.

The V call is TRBV5-4, the J call TRBJ2-5, with 9 bases lining up with TRBD1. V lost 1 base to trimming and J lost 2 bases; unmatched junction nucleotides: 6. The germline gives CDR1 SGHNT, CDR2 YYREEE (reference sequence). The CDR3 spans 16 residues. CDR3 loop: CASSLPTGGLQETQYF. The DNA for the CDR3 is TGTGCCAGCAGCTTGCCGACAGGGGGGTTGCAAGAGACCCAGTACTTC.

The chain employs TRBV7-9 and TRBJ2-5; D might be TRBD1 or TRBD2, each matching 5 bases. This CDR3 is built from 14 residues. Deletions cut 3 bases from V and 4 bases from J, with 12 bases between. CDR1 and CDR2 (germline): SEHNR, FQNEAQ (reference sequence). The CDR3 sequence is CASSFQRGGETQYF. The CDR3 nucleotides read TGTGCCAGCAGCTTTCAGAGGGGCGGAGAGACCCAGTACTTC.

The chain combines TRBV5-6 with TRBJ1-1, with a possible D match to TRBD1 (5 bases). CDR1 and CDR2 from the germline V gene are SGHDT and YYEEEE. The CDR3 has 12 amino acids. Trimming removed 4 bases at V and 5 bases at J, with 9 bases between. The CDR3 bases are TGTGCCAGCAGCCCTGGGGGGACTGAAGCTTTCTTT. Its translation is CASSPGGTEAFF.

The rearrangement joins TRBV6-6 to TRBJ2-1; D possibly corresponds to TRBD2 (7 bases). V lost 3 bases to trimming and J lost 6 bases, with 15 bases between them. There are 15 residues in the CDR3. Germline V lookup: CDR1 MNHNY, CDR2 SVGAGI (reference sequence). Here the CDR3 reads CASSYVGGPSNEQFF. The DNA for the CDR3 is TGTGCCAGCAGTTATGTGGGGGGGCCGTCCAATGAGCAGTTCTTC.

A few counts support this clone. The chain links TRBV7-3 to TRBJ1-5; D remains ambiguous. Between the trimmed V and J ends, which lost 2 bases and 0 bases, there was a span of 2 bases. CDR1 and CDR2 (germline): SGHTA, FQGTGA. The CDR3 length is 13 residues. As DNA, the CDR3 is TGTGCCAGCAGCTTAGATAGCAATCAGCCCCAGCATTTT. It yields the protein CASSLDSNQPQHF. The entire variable domain, with the rest obtained from reference TRBV7-3 and TRBJ1-5, is as follows: GAGVSQTPSNKVTEKGKYVELRCDPISGHTALYWYRQSLGQGPEFLIYFQGTGAADDSGLPNDRFFAVRPEGSVSTLKIQRTERGDSAVYLCASSLDSNQPQHFGDGTRLSIL.

This chain links TRBV11-3 with TRBJ2-1, with 10 bases matching TRBD2. Germline CDR1 SGHNT, CDR2 YENEEA. The CDR3 length is 15 residues. J gave up 2 bases and V 5 bases, and 3 bases lay outside the gene matches. The CDR3, as DNA: TGTGCCAGCAGCCTAGCGGGAGAGGCCTACAATGAGCAGTTCTTC. Protein sequence: CASSLAGEAYNEQFF.

The V and J genes are TRBV19 and TRBJ2-7, with TRBD1 matching over 9 bases. The CDR3 sequence is 14 residues long. V lost 8 bases and J lost 3; bases outside the gene matches: 8. Germline V gives CDR1 LNHDA, CDR2 SQIVND (reference sequence). The DNA of the CDR3 is TGTGCCAGTCAACCGGGACAGGGCGGCTACGAGCAGTACTTC. It translates to CASQPGQGGYEQYF.

The chain couples TRBV2 to TRBJ2-2; no definite D call. The CDR3 covers 13 residues. V lost 8 bases and J lost 5, with 12 bases in between. The germline CDR1 and CDR2 sequences are SNHLY and FYNNEI. This CDR3 is CASLGYRTGELFF. The CDR3 DNA is TGTGCCAGCCTGGGCTACCGAACCGGGGAGCTGTTTTTT.

The chain employs TRBV27 and TRBJ2-3; D unclear. V dropped 6 bases and J dropped 0 bases, with 7 bases sitting between them. CDR3 size: 13 residues. From germline, CDR1 is MNHEY and CDR2 SMNVEV (reference sequence). The CDR3: CASRSASTDTQYF. CDR3 sequence (DNA): TGTGCCAGCAGAAGTGCTAGCACAGATACGCAGTATTTT.

About this clone: One end of the junction fails to match germline, which may point to a read error. The rearrangement links TRBV9 to TRBJ1-1, with 11 positions matching TRBD1. This CDR3 comprises 16 residues. Per germline, CDR1 SGDLS and CDR2 YYNGEE. This CDR3 reads CASSVGTGQGVIEAFF. The CDR3 nucleotides are TGTGCCAGCAGTGTAGGAACGGGACAGGGGGTCATTGAAGCTTTCTTT.

This clone was detected once. The chain has TRBV5-1 and TRBJ1-1, with D possibly TRBD1 on 5 matching bases. Germline V gene sequence: CDR1 SGHRS, CDR2 YFSETQ. This CDR3 has 14 residues. Deletions cut 5 bases from V and 5 bases from J, with 16 bases between. CDR3 sequence reads: CASRHGVGDTEAFF. In nucleotides, the CDR3 is TGCGCCAGCAGACATGGGGTAGGGGATACTGAAGCTTTCTTT.

The rearrangement links TRBV7-8 to TRBJ2-7; 10 positions match TRBD1. Trimming removed 6 bases from V and 4 bases from J; junction bases left unmatched: 6. The CDR3 spans 14 residues. CDR1 is SGHVS, CDR2 FQNEAQ, per germline. CDR3 amino acids: CASRMGTGVYEQYF. The CDR3 region has the DNA TGTGCCAGCAGGATGGGGACAGGGGTTTACGAGCAGTACTTC.

V is TRBV7-3 and J is TRBJ2-6; TRBD1 might be the D (5 bases). This CDR3 comprises 15 residues. Trimming pared 5 bases from V and 0 bases from J, leaving 8 bases between. CDR1 and CDR2 from the germline V gene are SGHTA and FQGTGA. The CDR3 coding sequence is TGTGCCAGCAGCACTCAGGGCTCTGGGGCCAACGTCCTGACTTTC. Translated: CASSTQGSGANVLTF.

The sample holds one count of this clone. The chain couples TRBV5-1 to TRBJ1-2, with 10 bases lining up with TRBD1. The CDR3 is 14 residues long. V shed 2 bases, J shed 8 bases, and the junction held 6 bases outside the gene matches. Germline assignment: CDR1 SGHRS and CDR2 YFSETQ. CDR3 sequence reads: CASSLDRGQQGYTF. CDR3 bases: TGCGCCAGCAGCTTAGACAGGGGGCAGCAAGGCTACACCTTC.

The rearrangement uses TRBV15 and TRBJ2-7; 8 bases agree with TRBD2. Germline CDR1 and CDR2: LNHNV and YYDKDF (reference sequence). CDR3 length equals 13 residues. The V and J ends lost 5 bases and 9 bases, in that order; junction bases with no gene match: 9. CDR3 DNA sequence: TGTGCCACCAGCGGAGGGACTAGTGGCGGGCAGTACTTC. Its protein is CATSGGTSGGQYF.

This rearrangement joins TRBV5-1 to TRBJ2-7; no clear D gene. Germline CDR1 SGHRS, CDR2 YFSETQ. Trimming stripped 0 bases from V and 4 bases from J, with 11 bases between. There are 14 residues in the CDR3. Written as DNA, the CDR3 is TGCGCCAGCAGCTTGGATGCGGCCACTTACGAGCAGTACTTC. Amino acid sequence: CASSLDAATYEQYF.

The chain uses TRBV13 and TRBJ2-1, with TRBD2 identical over 10 bases. The CDR3 extends over 17 amino acids. Per germline, CDR1 PRHDT and CDR2 FYEKMQ (reference sequence). The V and J ends lost 2 bases and 5 bases, in that order; junction bases with no gene match: 9. The CDR3 spells CASSLKSSGRRDNEQFF. The CDR3 DNA follows: TGTGCCAGCAGCTTAAAGTCTAGCGGGAGAAGGGACAATGAGCAGTTCTTC.

The chain employs TRBV7-6 and TRBJ2-3, with a weak D call TRBD2 (5 bases). CDR1 is SGHVS and CDR2 is FNYEAQ in the germline V gene. The CDR3 runs to 13 residues. V lost 1 base to trimming and J lost 6 bases, with 8 bases between them. DNA of the CDR3: TGTGCCAGCAGCTTAGAGGCTAGCGATACGCAGTATTTT. This codes for CASSLEASDTQYF. Full variable domain (missing parts from reference TRBV7-6 and TRBJ2-3): GAGVSQSPRYKVTKRGQDVALRCDPISGHVSLYWYRQALGQGPEFLTYFNYEAQQDKSGLPNDRFSAERPEGSISTLTIQRTEQRDSAMYRCASSLEASDTQYFGPGTRLTVL.

The chain uses TRBV27 and TRBJ2-2; D not resolved. This CDR3 spans 13 amino acids. The germline V gene encodes CDR1 MNHEY and CDR2 SMNVEV (reference sequence). V shed 5 bases and J shed 6 bases, with 10 bases lying between them. CDR3 sequence reads: CASSPAAAGELFF. The CDR3 nucleotides are TGTGCCAGCAGTCCCGCTGCTGCCGGGGAGCTGTTTTTT.

This clone was detected once. The chain carries TRBV6-6 and TRBJ2-7, with D hard to call. CDR3 length: 14 residues. Germline V gene data show CDR1 as MNHNY and CDR2 as SVGAGI (reference sequence). Trimming took 5 bases from V and 0 from J, leaving 11 bases between them. CDR3 DNA sequence: TGTGCCAGCAGTGTCGGCCTTATCTCCTACGAGCAGTACTTC. It yields the protein CASSVGLISYEQYF.

The rearrangement links TRBV4-3 to TRBJ1-4; possible D gene TRBD1, 5 bases. CDR1 is LGHNA, CDR2 YSLEER, per germline. Between the trimmed V and J ends, which lost 6 bases and 5 bases, there was a span of 16 bases. The CDR3 extends over 15 amino acids. CDR3 nucleotide sequence: TGCGCCAGCAGTCCCTCGGGACGGCAAAATGAAAAACTGTTTTTT. Protein product: CASSPSGRQNEKLFF.

This clone appeared once. The V gene is TRBV30, the J gene TRBJ2-1, with D uncertain. The CDR3 consists of 14 residues. Germline CDR1 and CDR2: GTSNPN and SVGIG (reference sequence). V lost 1 base to trimming and J lost 0 bases, with 7 bases between them. The CDR3, as DNA: TGTGCCTGGAGTGCGGGTCTCTCCTACAATGAGCAGTTCTTC. Amino acid sequence: CAWSAGLSYNEQFF.

A single count supports this clone. The genes are TRBV19 and TRBJ2-1, with 7 bases identical to TRBD1. CDR1 is LNHDA, CDR2 SQIVND, per germline (reference sequence). The CDR3 sequence is 12 residues long. V was pared by 7 bases and J by 10 bases, with 7 bases of the junction left unmatched. This chain's CDR3 is CASNTGAGEQFF. The CDR3 DNA follows: TGTGCCAGTAATACAGGGGCAGGGGAGCAGTTCTTC.

This rearrangement joins TRBV7-3 to TRBJ2-3, with 7 bases matching TRBD2. Trimming removed 0 bases from V and 0 bases from J; junction bases left unmatched: 9. This CDR3 is 18 amino acids long. CDR1 is SGHTA and CDR2 is FQGTGA in the germline V gene. As DNA, the CDR3 is TGTGCCAGCAGCTTAACGGGACTTGCGGGAGAGAGCACAGATACGCAGTATTTT. It specifies CASSLTGLAGESTDTQYF. The complete variable domain, with remaining parts taken from reference TRBV7-3 and TRBJ2-3, reads GAGVSQTPSNKVTEKGKYVELRCDPISGHTALYWYRQSLGQGPEFLIYFQGTGAADDSGLPNDRFFAVRPEGSVSTLKIQRTERGDSAVYLCASSLTGLAGESTDTQYFGPGTRLTVL.

The chain links TRBV11-3 to TRBJ2-3, with D tentatively TRBD1 (5 bases). CDR3 size: 16 residues. Deletions cut 1 base from V and 5 bases from J, with 16 bases between. Germline V lookup: CDR1 SGHNT, CDR2 YENEEA. CDR3 loop: CASSLVQGPSRDTQYF. The CDR3, as DNA: TGTGCCAGCAGCTTAGTTCAGGGCCCCTCAAGAGATACGCAGTATTTT.

The V call is TRBV28, the J call TRBJ2-1; possibly TRBD1 or TRBD2 for D (7 bases each). Germline V gene data show CDR1 as MDHEN and CDR2 as SYDVKM. This CDR3 region has 15 residues. V dropped 5 bases and J dropped 1 base, with 12 bases sitting between them. CDR3 amino acids: CASSGGGQSYNEQFF. CDR3 coding DNA: TGTGCCAGCAGTGGGGGGGGACAGTCCTACAATGAGCAGTTCTTC.